The clone carrying this TCR beta chain was seen at least ten times. The antigen is undetermined. These data belong to a study of neurological immune-mediated disorders. TCRdb reanalysed the 5' RACE reads using MiXCR and keeps one entry per CDR3 protein. The sample gives tens of thousands of distinct CDR3 sequences, roughly 3.3% of which show up once; 2.9% is in the top ten. The CDR3 has 14 amino acids. CDR1 and CDR2 from the germline V gene are SQVTM and ANQGSEA. V was shortened by 4 bases and J by 2 bases, with 14 bases between the two germline ends. General observations from the study: A possible signature appeared as one related-CDR3 cluster, in which phylogenetic grouping placed the repertoires of 18 of 34 multiple sclerosis patients.

Sequencing was done on a sample of PBMCs. The clonotype was recovered from a woman between 50 and 59 years old with multiple sclerosis. The genes are TRBV29-1 and TRBJ1-1; tentatively, D is TRBD1 (5 bases). CDR3 sequence: CSVGGTDINTEAFF. CDR3 nucleotide sequence: TGCAGCGTTGGCGGGACGGATATTAACACTGAAGCTTTCTTT.